This T cell receptor beta chain was observed in a study of shared clonotypes between healthy human individuals. Clones were read by immunoSEQ multiplex PCR, and TCRdb kept only the in-frame ones, dropping some. The repertoire holds around 2.3 million clones, with 90% to 96% as singletons. Findings of the study overall: Non-shared clonotypes showed lower generation probabilities than clonotypes common to all four donors. A handful of donors shared approximately 5% of their naive CD4 clonotypes.

In regard to this clone: What it binds is unknown. The germline gene is not matched at one end of the junction; a read error may be the cause.

The CDR3 has 14 residues. In germline, CDR1 is SSHAT, CDR2 FNYEAQ (reference sequence). This TCR came from a man aged 18 to 35 in good health. This sequence joins TRBV7-7 and TRBJ2-2; D is possibly TRBD1 or TRBD2 (5 bases each). Source material: naive CD4+ T cells sorted from blood. The subset here: CD45RA+ positively selected. CDR3 coding DNA: TGTGCTAGCAGCTTAGAGGGGTCTGCCGGGGAGCTGTTTTTT. Amino acids: CASSLEGSAGELFF.